This TCR beta chain is from a study of cytomegalovirus exposure and HLA in healthy donors. PCR primers comprised 60 Vbeta and 13 Jbeta primers. The authors' processing: Unique TCR beta chains totaled roughly 80 million in a later count, with some 10 million of them shared. The table came from immunoSEQ multiplex PCR; TCRdb's copy has only in-frame clones and leaves some out. The V and J calls and clone size come from that table; D and trimming were worked out from the DNA. The table includes roughly 130,000 clones, roughly 80% detected once. In regard to this clone: Antigen: not known.

The study, taken as a whole, reports: Among immune exposure information, only CMV serostatus was available. HLA restriction was apparent for most CMV-associated TCR beta chains in a later analysis. Common viral pathogens (according to a later analysis) appeared linked to several of the most significant clusters.

The CDR3 length is 13 residues. Germline V gene lookup returns CDR1 GTSNPN and CDR2 SVGIG (reference sequence). The V and J ends lost 3 bases and 8 bases respectively, with 11 bases between them. V gene TRBV30 combines with J gene TRBJ1-6; D is perhaps TRBD1 (5 bases). This sequence originates from a woman aged 45-65 years in good health and CMV-seropositive. Source material: PBMCs. The chain's CDR3 is CAWSPGLDSPLHF. DNA for the CDR3: TGTGCCTGGAGCCCGGGACTCGATTCACCCCTCCACTTT.